The 26 T cell receptor beta chains below all came from one sample that was sequenced in a study of blood T cells in healthy people across ages. A second PCR, run for about 6 to 12 cycles, used a sample-barcoded 5' primer plus a J-beta primer mix. In TCRdb, the 5' RACE reads were re-called with MiXCR into one record per CDR3 protein. The sample includes hundreds of thousands of distinct CDR3 sequences, roughly 44% of them seen just once. The sequenced material came from blood. These receptors all come from a man aged 55 to 70 in good health.

This clonotype was observed a handful of times. The rearrangement joins TRBV20-1 to TRBJ1-2; no clear D gene. Trimming took 1 base from V and 4 from J, leaving 13 bases between them. From germline, CDR1 is DFQATT and CDR2 SNEGSKA (reference sequence). The CDR3 sequence is 14 residues long. This CDR3 is CSARGQQTVYGYTF. The CDR3, as DNA: TGCAGTGCTAGAGGCCAACAGACTGTCTATGGCTACACCTTC.

The chain combines TRBV7-2 with TRBJ2-1; 12 bases align to TRBD2. Germline assignment: CDR1 SGHTA and CDR2 FQGNSA. This CDR3 spans 16 amino acids. The trim removed 2 bases at V and 12 bases at J, leaving 11 bases unmatched. CDR3 residues: CASSLLGLAGGDGQFF. The CDR3 DNA sequence: TGTGCCAGCAGCTTACTGGGTCTAGCGGGGGGGGATGGGCAGTTCTTC.

The CDR3 DNA follows: TGTGCCACCAGCAGACGGACAGGGGCCTCCTACGAGCAGTACTTC. This sequence encodes CATSRRTGASYEQYF. The V call is TRBV15, the J call TRBJ2-7; 9 positions agree with TRBD1. V lost 2 bases to trimming and J lost 0 bases; unmatched junction nucleotides: 2. Germline CDR1 is LNHNV and CDR2 is YYDKDF (reference sequence). The CDR3 loop spans 15 amino acids.

The V call is TRBV12-5, the J call TRBJ2-7; 12 bases agree with TRBD2. The CDR3 has 16 amino acids. Germline assignment: CDR1 LGHNT and CDR2 FRNRAP. Germline trimming cut 6 bases from V and 4 bases from J; bases unmatched to any gene: 10. CDR3 in amino acids: CASGSPSGGATYEQYF. DNA of the CDR3: TGTGCTAGTGGATCCCCTAGCGGGGGGGCCACTTACGAGCAGTACTTC.

This clonotype has more than one count but fewer than ten. This rearrangement joins TRBV27 to TRBJ2-1; possibly TRBD2 for D (6 bases). V gave up 2 bases and J gave up 1 base, with 18 bases separating them. Germline CDR1 reads MNHEY; CDR2 reads SMNVEV (reference sequence). This CDR3 comprises 18 residues. As DNA, the CDR3 is TGTGCCAGCAGTTTAATTAATTCGGGCGGGGTGTCCTACAATGAGCAGTTCTTC. Protein product: CASSLINSGGVSYNEQFF.

This clonotype occurred a few times. The chain employs TRBV20-1 and TRBJ2-3; a weak D match, TRBD1 (5 bases). With 6 bases removed from V and 1 base from J, the gap between germline ends came to 8 bases. The germline V gene encodes CDR1 DFQATT and CDR2 SNEGSKA (reference sequence). This CDR3 is built from 12 residues. CDR3 loop: CSAARGTDTQYF. In DNA form, the CDR3 reads TGCAGTGCCGCCAGGGGCACAGATACGCAGTATTTT.

V usage is TRBV12-3 or TRBV12-4 and J usage is TRBJ2-7, with 8 bases identical to TRBD2. With V trimmed by 4 bases and J by 0 bases, 5 bases remained unmatched. This CDR3 has 15 residues. The CDR3 protein is CASSSAAGGSYEQYF. CDR3 DNA sequence: TGTGCCAGCAGTTCCGCGGCGGGGGGCTCCTACGAGCAGTACTTC.

The J gene is TRBJ2-5, the V gene TRBV28; TRBD1 matches at 7 bases. The CDR3 covers 15 residues. From germline, CDR1 is MDHEN and CDR2 SYDVKM. V gave up 5 bases and J gave up 3 bases; unmatched junction bases: 9. The CDR3 DNA reads TGTGCCAGCAGTCCTGCAAGGACAGGCAAAGAGACCCAGTACTTC. Translated, it gives CASSPARTGKETQYF.

V and J are TRBV6-2 or TRBV6-3 and TRBJ2-1, with D possibly TRBD2 on 6 matching bases. The CDR3 is 15 amino acids. V was cut by 8 bases and J by 0 bases, with 14 bases left in between. From germline, CDR1 is MNHEY and CDR2 SVGEGT. CDR3 DNA: TGTGCCAGCGCGTACGGGGGAAGCTCCTACAATGAGCAGTTCTTC. It yields the protein CASAYGGSSYNEQFF.

This clonotype has a count of ten or more. The V gene is TRBV5-1, the J gene TRBJ2-1, with 9 bases identical to TRBD1. The ends lost 4 bases at V and 3 bases at J; junction bases unmatched: 8. The V gene's germline CDR1 is SGHRS and CDR2 YFSETQ. This CDR3 spans 16 amino acids. This CDR3 reads CASSIWTGEDYNEQFF. The CDR3 DNA reads TGCGCCAGCAGCATCTGGACAGGGGAGGACTACAATGAGCAGTTCTTC.

This clonotype was seen a handful of times. The chain is built from TRBV14 and TRBJ1-1; D not certain. Germline lookup yields CDR1 SGHDN and CDR2 FVKESK. The CDR3 sequence is 13 residues long. With 0 bases removed from V and 9 bases from J, the gap between germline ends came to 11 bases. CDR3: CASSQDEARKAFF. DNA of the CDR3: TGTGCCAGCAGCCAAGATGAGGCCCGTAAAGCTTTCTTT.

The rearrangement links TRBV20-1 to TRBJ2-7; the D call may be TRBD1 or TRBD2 (5 bases each). V lost 4 bases and J lost 7, with 23 bases in between. The CDR3 contains 15 residues. Germline values: CDR1 DFQATT, CDR2 SNEGSKA (reference sequence). CDR3 in DNA: TGCAGTGCTAAATGGGGGATAGGATCCTACAATGAGCAGTACTTC. Translated, it gives CSAKWGIGSYNEQYF.

This clonotype has a handful of counts. This rearrangement joins TRBV5-1 to TRBJ2-5, with a possible D match to TRBD2 (5 bases). Germline V gene data show CDR1 as SGHRS and CDR2 as YFSETQ. This CDR3 comprises 14 residues. V lost 4 bases and J 11 bases, leaving 21 bases between the germline ends. The CDR3 protein is CASSQSSMVWEQYF. In DNA form, the CDR3 reads TGCGCCAGCAGCCAAAGTAGCATGGTATGGGAGCAGTACTTC.

V usage is TRBV24-1 and J usage is TRBJ2-5; tentatively, D is TRBD1 (6 bases). Trimming removed 4 bases from V and 1 base from J, with 9 bases in between. The CDR3 contains 14 residues. The germline V gene has CDR1 KGHDR and CDR2 SFDVKD. The CDR3 DNA reads TGTGCCACCAGTGACACAGGGCGCCAAGAGACCCAGTACTTC. It translates to CATSDTGRQETQYF.

This sequence joins TRBV7-9 and TRBJ2-7; D is perhaps TRBD1 (6 bases). The CDR3 is 15 amino acids. Trimming cost V 5 bases and J 8 bases, with 22 bases left between them. CDR1 SEHNR and CDR2 FQNEAQ come from the germline V gene (reference sequence). In DNA, the CDR3 is TGTGCCAGCAGCACCAGGACAGAGGGTTTTAGGAAGCAGTACTTC. Residues: CASSTRTEGFRKQYF.

The rearrangement joins TRBV28 to TRBJ1-2; D is ambiguous. The CDR3 extends over 12 amino acids. Germline CDR1 is MDHEN and CDR2 is SYDVKM. The germline V and J ends were trimmed by 6 bases and 8 bases, with 13 bases remaining between them. The CDR3 nucleotides are TGTGCCAGCAGATTCCCCTATAGGGGCTACACCTTC. It translates to CASRFPYRGYTF.

The V gene is TRBV5-5, the J gene TRBJ2-1; D unresolved. Trimming removed 4 bases from V and 0 bases from J, with 11 bases in between. Germline loops: CDR1 SGHKS, CDR2 YYEKEE (reference sequence). The CDR3 totals 15 residues. CDR3 region: CASSQDPISYNEQFF. CDR3 DNA sequence: TGTGCCAGCAGCCAGGACCCTATCTCCTACAATGAGCAGTTCTTC.

The V gene is TRBV15, the J gene TRBJ2-5, with a possible D match to TRBD2 (5 bases). CDR1 is LNHNV, CDR2 YYDKDF, per germline (reference sequence). CDR3 length: 13 residues. The V gene lost 8 bases and the J gene lost 2 bases, with 12 bases spanning the gap. The CDR3 reads CATGRRGQETQYF. As DNA, the CDR3 is TGTGCCACCGGACGCCGGGGTCAAGAGACCCAGTACTTC.

The rearrangement links TRBV6-1 to TRBJ1-5; unclear D gene. Germline CDR1 and CDR2: MNHNS and SASEGT. Trimming cost V 4 bases and J 0 bases, with 10 bases left between them. The CDR3 covers 15 residues. This chain's CDR3 is CASSGLGLSNQPQHF. CDR3 bases: TGTGCCAGCAGTGGGTTGGGTCTTAGCAATCAGCCCCAGCATTTT.

This clonotype was detected only once. Sequence at one end of the junction differs from germline and may be a read error. The chain combines TRBV4-3 with TRBJ2-7; D possibly corresponds to TRBD1 (5 bases). Germline V gives CDR1 LGHNA, CDR2 YSLEER. The CDR3 is 15 residues long. The CDR3 here is CASSQAMDKAYEQYF. The CDR3 bases are TGCGCCAGTAGCCAAGCAATGGACAAAGCCTACGAGCAGTACTTC.

This rearrangement joins TRBV5-1 to TRBJ1-1; 8 bases map to TRBD1. Germline CDR1 reads SGHRS; CDR2 reads YFSETQ. This CDR3 is built from 15 residues. J lost 4 bases, V lost 4 bases, and 9 bases had no gene match. In DNA, the CDR3 is TGCGCCAGCAGCGGAGGACAGGGCGGAGCCACTGAAGCTTTCTTT. It codes for CASSGGQGGATEAFF.

This sequence joins TRBV15 and TRBJ2-1, with D maybe TRBD2 (6 bases). V lost 6 bases and J lost 10, with 10 bases in between. This CDR3 is 11 amino acids long. Germline lookup yields CDR1 LNHNV and CDR2 YYDKDF (reference sequence). DNA of the CDR3: TGTGCCACCAGTGCGGGGCTAGAGCAGTTCTTC. It specifies CATSAGLEQFF.

This chain uses TRBV27 with TRBJ1-2; TRBD1 agrees at 11 bases. This CDR3 is 17 amino acids long. Trimming at V came to 5 bases and at J to 9 bases, leaving 17 bases not matched to a gene. Germline V gives CDR1 MNHEY, CDR2 SMNVEV (reference sequence). CDR3 protein: CASSPTGTGGRRDRYTF. CDR3 nucleotides: TGTGCCAGCAGTCCTACCGGGACAGGGGGAAGAAGGGATCGCTACACCTTC.

This clonotype has a handful of counts. The V call is TRBV2, the J call TRBJ2-5; TRBD2 matches 7 bases. Germline V gene lookup returns CDR1 SNHLY and CDR2 FYNNEI. This CDR3 spans 14 amino acids. V trimming: 7 bases; J trimming: 2 bases; junction bases outside the gene matches: 7. The CDR3 region has the DNA TGTGCCAGCAACGGTCCAGCGGGGCAAGAGACCCAGTACTTC. Protein: CASNGPAGQETQYF.

The chain has TRBV10-3 and TRBJ1-1, with D unclear. CDR1 ENHRY and CDR2 SYGVKD come from the germline V gene. The CDR3 spans 12 residues. V was cut by 10 bases and J by 3 bases, with 12 bases left in between. CDR3 coding DNA: TGTGCCACCGGTCGTGCGGACACTGAAGCTTTCTTT. Protein product: CATGRADTEAFF.

In its sample, this clonotype was seen once. The V and J genes are TRBV6-1 and TRBJ1-1; D remains ambiguous. Germline values: CDR1 MNHNS, CDR2 SASEGT. This CDR3 has 13 residues. V lost 7 bases to trimming and J lost 4 bases, with 13 bases between them. The CDR3 reads CASTRKEGTEAFF. DNA for the CDR3: TGTGCCAGCACCCGGAAGGAGGGCACTGAAGCTTTCTTT.